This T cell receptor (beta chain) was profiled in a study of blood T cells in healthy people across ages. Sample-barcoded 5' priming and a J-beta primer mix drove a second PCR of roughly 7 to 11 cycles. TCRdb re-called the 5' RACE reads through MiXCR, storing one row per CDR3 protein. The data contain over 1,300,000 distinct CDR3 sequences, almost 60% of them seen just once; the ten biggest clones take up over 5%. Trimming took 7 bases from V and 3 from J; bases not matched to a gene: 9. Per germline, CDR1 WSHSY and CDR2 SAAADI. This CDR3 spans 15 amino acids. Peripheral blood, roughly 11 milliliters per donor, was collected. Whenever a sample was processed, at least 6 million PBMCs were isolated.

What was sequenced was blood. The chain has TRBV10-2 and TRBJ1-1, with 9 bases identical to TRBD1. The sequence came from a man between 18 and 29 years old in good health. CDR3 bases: TGCGCCAGCACTGGGGTGGGGGACAGGGACACTGAAGCTTTCTTT. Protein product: CASTGVGDRDTEAFF.